The 7 T cell receptor beta chains listed next were all sequenced from one sample in a study of blood T cell repertoires in COVID-19. Measured with immunoSEQ multiplex PCR; TCRdb has only the in-frame clones, and not every one. The table records more than 85,000 clones, 75% to 90% of them present only once. Sequenced: peripheral blood. The receptor set was obtained from a woman aged 50 to 65 with COVID-19, enrolled during active disease.

V is TRBV6-5 and J is TRBJ2-7; 8 nucleotides match TRBD2. In germline, CDR1 is MNHEY, CDR2 SVGAGI. The CDR3 extends over 13 amino acids. V dropped 8 bases and J dropped 3; count of bases not matched to a gene: 6. CDR3 in DNA: TGTGCCAGCGGAGTAGCGGGATACTACGAGCAGTACTTC. Protein sequence: CASGVAGYYEQYF.

The chain combines TRBV30 with TRBJ1-4; D is perhaps TRBD1 (5 bases). Trimming took off 2 bases at V and 7 bases at J, with 11 bases between the two ends. Germline lookup yields CDR1 GTSNPN and CDR2 SVGIG (reference sequence). This CDR3 contains 13 residues. DNA of the CDR3: TGTGCCTGGAGTCTCGGCGGGACTGAAAAACTGTTTTTT. It codes for CAWSLGGTEKLFF.

This chain joins TRBV2 and TRBJ1-5; D may be TRBD1 (6 bases). The V and J ends lost 0 bases and 6 bases respectively, with 9 bases between them. The germline CDR1 and CDR2 sequences are SNHLY and FYNNEI. The CDR3 totals 14 residues. CDR3 amino acids: CASSEARGGQPQHF. Here the CDR3 DNA reads TGTGCCAGCAGTGAAGCGCGAGGGGGTCAGCCCCAGCATTTT.

The genes are TRBV30 and TRBJ2-3; D possibly corresponds to TRBD2 (5 bases). The CDR3 runs to 14 residues. Germline lookup yields CDR1 GTSNPN and CDR2 SVGIG (reference sequence). V lost 0 bases and J lost 2, with 9 bases in between. The CDR3 DNA sequence: TGTGCCTGGAGTGTCCGGGGTGTCACAGATACGCAGTATTTT. Translation: CAWSVRGVTDTQYF. The variable domain in full, completed from reference TRBV30 and TRBJ2-3, reads SQTIHQWPATLVQPVGSPLSLECTVEGTSNPNLYWYRQAAGRGLQLLFYSVGIGQISSEVPQNLSASRPQDRQFILSSKKLLLSDSGFYLCAWSVRGVTDTQYFGPGTRLTVL.

The chain employs TRBV28 and TRBJ2-7, with 7 bases lining up with TRBD1. V was pared by 3 bases and J by 5 bases, with 4 bases of the junction left unmatched. This CDR3 has 13 residues. The germline V gene has CDR1 MDHEN and CDR2 SYDVKM. The CDR3 reads CASSFFTGDEQYF. The CDR3 DNA reads TGTGCCAGCAGTTTCTTCACAGGGGACGAGCAGTACTTC.

The rearrangement links TRBV4-2 to TRBJ2-3; 7 positions agree with TRBD1. Trimming cost V 0 bases and J 1 base; bases outside gene matches: 1. The germline gives CDR1 LGHNA, CDR2 YNFKEQ. This CDR3 is built from 15 residues. CDR3: CASSQEDRGTDTQYF. The CDR3 DNA is TGTGCCAGCAGCCAAGAAGACAGGGGCACAGATACGCAGTATTTT.

V usage is TRBV3-1 (or the pseudogene TRBV3-2) and J usage is TRBJ1-6; D is ambiguous. CDR3 length: 14 amino acids. CDR1 and CDR2 (germline): LGHDT, YNNKEL (reference sequence). V shed 3 bases and J shed 5 bases, with 8 bases lying between them. DNA of the CDR3: TGTGCCAGCAGCCATGGGCAGAATAATTCACCCCTCCACTTT. Protein: CASSHGQNNSPLHF.